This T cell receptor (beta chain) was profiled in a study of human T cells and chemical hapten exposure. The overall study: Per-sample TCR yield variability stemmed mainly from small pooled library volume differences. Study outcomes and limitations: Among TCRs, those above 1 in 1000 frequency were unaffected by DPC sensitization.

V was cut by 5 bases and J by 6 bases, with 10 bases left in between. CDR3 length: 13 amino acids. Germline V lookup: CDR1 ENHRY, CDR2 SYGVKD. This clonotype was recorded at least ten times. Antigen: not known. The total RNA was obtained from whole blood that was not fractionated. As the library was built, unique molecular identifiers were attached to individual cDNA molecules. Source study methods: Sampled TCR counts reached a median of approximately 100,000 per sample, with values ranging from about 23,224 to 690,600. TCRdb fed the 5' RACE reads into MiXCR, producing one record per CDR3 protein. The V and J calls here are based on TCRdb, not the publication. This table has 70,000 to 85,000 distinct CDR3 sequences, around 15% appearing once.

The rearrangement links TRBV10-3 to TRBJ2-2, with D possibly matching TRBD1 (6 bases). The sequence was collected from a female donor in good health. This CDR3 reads CAISHRDSGELFF. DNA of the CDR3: TGTGCCATCAGTCACAGGGATTCCGGGGAGCTGTTTTTT.